Listed below are T cell receptor beta chains from one sample, sequenced in a study of blood T cell repertoires in COVID-19. TCRdb keeps only in-frame clones here, not all; method: immunoSEQ multiplex PCR. The sample comprises 200,000 to 300,000 clones, roughly 86% of which are singletons, and roughly 3.1% rests with the top ten. Sequencing was performed on PBMCs or T cells enriched from blood (not recorded which). These receptors all stem from a woman in her 40s with acute COVID-19. Both conserved end residues are part of each CDR3.

TRBV28	TRBJ2-5	CASSTTNEGGIQETQYF
TRBV28	TRBJ1-2	CASSPPGTLLNYGYTF
TRBV5-8	TRBJ2-4	CASSLVVGTAAKNIQYF
TRBV11-3	TRBJ2-5	CASSSGTVQETQYF
TRBV13	TRBJ2-1	CASSSRLAGSSYNEQFF
TRBV7-9	TRBJ2-1	CASSPGSGRANEQFF
TRBV15	TRBJ1-2	CATSGGTGQSRDGYTF
TRBV18	TRBJ2-7	CASSQGTSETYEQYF
TRBV27	TRBJ1-1	CASSLTRGSVANTEAFF
TRBV24-1	TRBJ2-7	CATSDLDSYEQYF
TRBV5-4	TRBJ2-7	CASSRGLTTGSEQYF
TRBV9	TRBJ2-1	CASSVVVSSYNEQFF
TRBV15	TRBJ2-7	CATSRDHQGANEQYF
TRBV5-6	TRBJ1-1	CASILLGITGGNTEAFF
TRBV19	TRBJ2-7	CASSFGRGYEQYF
TRBV3-1/TRBV3-2	TRBJ1-4	CASSLPTNEKLFF
TRBV5-3	TRBJ2-1	CARSPTYGSGIQLNEQFF
TRBV11-2	TRBJ2-3	CASSLPSGRADTQYF
TRBV3-1/TRBV3-2	TRBJ2-7	CASSQTPDRDAYEQYF
TRBV5-1	TRBJ2-1	CASSFGLAAHNEQFF
TRBV3-1/TRBV3-2	TRBJ2-7	CASSQGLAGEYEQYF
TRBV28	TRBJ1-1	CASSKNRGSNTEAFF
TRBV14	TRBJ2-1	CASSLAGAGGNEQFF
TRBV7-9	TRBJ2-3	CASSLGASGASTDTQYF
TRBV7-9	TRBJ2-7	CASSPQIAGAYEQYF
TRBV2	TRBJ1-3	CASSVYPGAGNTIYF
TRBV15	TRBJ2-3	CATRTRRTDTQYF
TRBV7-9	TRBJ2-5	CASSSSGSSETQYF
TRBV5-1	TRBJ2-1	CASSPGQGHNEQFF
TRBV28	TRBJ1-1	CASRGRIWPLEAVGTEAFF
TRBV5-4	TRBJ2-5	CASSRNRGQETQYF
TRBV5-1	TRBJ2-5	CASSLSGRSPETQYF
TRBV10-1	TRBJ1-6	CASPRPRSSYNSPLHF
TRBV3-1/TRBV3-2	TRBJ1-5	CASSTGRNQPQHF
TRBV24-1	TRBJ1-2	CATSDLRQNYGYTF
TRBV29-1	TRBJ2-1	CSVEATGGGTYNEQFF
TRBV6-5	TRBJ2-7	CAALTSGTDEQYF